These 10 T cell receptor beta chains originate from one sample sequenced in a study of blood T cell repertoires in COVID-19. The assay was immunoSEQ multiplex PCR, and TCRdb's table has in-frame clones only and misses some. The table records 250,000 to 400,000 clones, approximately 88% of them present only once. The source material was PBMCs or T cells enriched from blood (not recorded which). Receptors were obtained from a man aged 55-75 years who had recovered from COVID-19.

The rearrangement uses TRBV19 and TRBJ2-1, with 7 bases lining up with TRBD2. The CDR3 spans 19 residues. V shed 3 bases and J 7 bases; nucleotides not matched to a gene: 21. Per the germline V gene, CDR1 is LNHDA and CDR2 is SQIVND (reference sequence). The CDR3 reads CASSIGLAEHPFTGNEQFF. CDR3 sequence (DNA): TGTGCCAGTAGTATTGGGCTAGCGGAGCACCCGTTTACCGGGAATGAGCAGTTCTTC.

The gene calls are TRBV5-5 and TRBJ2-5; 7 positions match TRBD1. The CDR3 extends over 16 amino acids. V was pared by 2 bases and J by 6 bases, with 13 bases of the junction left unmatched. Germline CDR1 SGHKS, CDR2 YYEKEE (reference sequence). CDR3 amino acids: CASSLPIGTVMKTQYF. Here the CDR3 DNA reads TGTGCCAGCAGCTTACCTATCGGGACAGTCATGAAGACCCAGTACTTC.

The chain carries TRBV18 and TRBJ2-1; 11 bases map to TRBD1. The CDR3 totals 15 residues. J was trimmed by 4 bases and V by 3 bases; bases with no gene match: 2. Germline V gene data show CDR1 as KGHSH and CDR2 as LQKENI. For the CDR3, the DNA is TGTGCCAGCTCACCCGGGACAGGGGGTTACAATGAGCAGTTCTTC. Translating it yields CASSPGTGGYNEQFF.

In this sample, this clone turned up once. The identical CDR3 is also encoded by other nucleotide sequences in the sample. This chain connects TRBV24-1 to TRBJ1-1, with 9 bases identical to TRBD1. J was trimmed by 1 base and V by 3 bases; bases with no gene match: 2. The CDR3 loop spans 15 amino acids. Germline CDR1 KGHDR, CDR2 SFDVKD. In nucleotides, the CDR3 is TGTGCCACCAGTGATCCGACAGGGGGGAACACTGAAGCTTTCTTT. This codes for CATSDPTGGNTEAFF.

This clone was detected a few times. The rearrangement uses TRBV5-1 and TRBJ1-1, with 9 nucleotides matching TRBD1. V was pared by 1 base and J by 1 base, with 14 bases of the junction left unmatched. Germline values: CDR1 SGHRS, CDR2 YFSETQ. This CDR3 region has 19 residues. The CDR3 loop is CASSLYGLWGQGRNTEAFF. In DNA form, the CDR3 reads TGCGCCAGCAGCTTGTATGGGTTGTGGGGACAGGGTCGGAACACTGAAGCTTTCTTT.

The V call is TRBV11-3, the J call TRBJ2-7; tentatively, D is TRBD2 (5 bases). CDR1 and CDR2 (germline): SGHNT, YENEEA. The CDR3 is 14 residues long. Trimming took 3 bases from V and 3 from J, leaving 12 bases between them. The CDR3 sequence: CASSFRIALYEQYF. CDR3 coding DNA: TGTGCCAGCAGCTTTCGTATAGCGCTCTACGAGCAGTACTTC.

In its sample, this clone was seen once. The chain combines TRBV5-1 with TRBJ1-3; 9 bases fit TRBD1. The CDR3 loop spans 17 amino acids. The germline V gene encodes CDR1 SGHRS and CDR2 YFSETQ. After removal of 1 base from V and 2 bases from J, the junction contained 7 bases not matched to a gene. The CDR3 DNA reads TGCGCCAGCAGCTTGTCCCCACAGGGGGCGGCTGGAAACACCATATATTTT. Amino acid sequence: CASSLSPQGAAGNTIYF.

The gene calls are TRBV5-1 and TRBJ1-2; no definite D call. CDR1 and CDR2 (germline): SGHRS, YFSETQ. The CDR3 extends over 14 amino acids. V was shortened by 4 bases and J by 4 bases, with 14 bases between the two germline ends. CDR3 sequence (DNA): TGCGCCAGCAGCCCCGCGGGTGATGGCTATGGCTACACCTTC. It is translated as CASSPAGDGYGYTF.

This chain uses TRBV7-9 with TRBJ1-4; D is possibly TRBD1 (6 bases). V gave up 6 bases and J gave up 5 bases, with 10 bases separating them. Per germline, CDR1 SEHNR and CDR2 FQNEAQ (reference sequence). The CDR3 has 13 residues. CDR3 region: CASRQDSNEKLFF. CDR3 DNA sequence: TGTGCCAGCAGACAGGACAGCAATGAAAAACTGTTTTTT.

The V and J genes are TRBV28 and TRBJ2-3; TRBD2 aligns across 7 bases. V shed 6 bases and J 4 bases; nucleotides not matched to a gene: 13. Germline lookup yields CDR1 MDHEN and CDR2 SYDVKM. There are 16 residues in the CDR3. CDR3 sequence reads: CASSSIGGGPPDTQYF. CDR3 DNA sequence: TGTGCCAGCAGCAGCATTGGGGGAGGGCCCCCAGATACGCAGTATTTT.